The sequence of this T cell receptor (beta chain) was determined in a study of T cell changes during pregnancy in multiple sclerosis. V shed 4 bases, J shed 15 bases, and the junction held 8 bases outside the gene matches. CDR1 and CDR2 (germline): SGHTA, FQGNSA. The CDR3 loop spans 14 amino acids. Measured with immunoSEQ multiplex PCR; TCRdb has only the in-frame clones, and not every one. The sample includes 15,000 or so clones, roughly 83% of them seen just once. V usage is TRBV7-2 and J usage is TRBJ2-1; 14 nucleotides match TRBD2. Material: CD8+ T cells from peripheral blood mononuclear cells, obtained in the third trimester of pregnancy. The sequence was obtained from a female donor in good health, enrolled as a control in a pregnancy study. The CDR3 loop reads CASSSVTSGGAGFF. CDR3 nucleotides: TGTGCCAGCAGCTCGGTGACTAGCGGGGGGGCTGGGTTCTTC.